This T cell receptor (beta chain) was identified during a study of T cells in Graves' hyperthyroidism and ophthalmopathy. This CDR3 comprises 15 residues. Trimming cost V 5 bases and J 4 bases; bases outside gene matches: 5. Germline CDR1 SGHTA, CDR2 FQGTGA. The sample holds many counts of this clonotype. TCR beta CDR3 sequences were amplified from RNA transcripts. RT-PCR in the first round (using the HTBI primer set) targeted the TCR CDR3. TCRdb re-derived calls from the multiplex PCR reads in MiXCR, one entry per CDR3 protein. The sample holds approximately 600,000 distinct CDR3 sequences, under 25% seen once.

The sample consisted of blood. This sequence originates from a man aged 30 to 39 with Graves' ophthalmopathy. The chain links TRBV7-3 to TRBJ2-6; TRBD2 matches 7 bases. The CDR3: CASSPKTSGANVLTF. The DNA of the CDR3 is TGTGCCAGCAGCCCTAAGACTAGCGGGGCCAACGTCCTGACTTTC.